Listed here are 21 T cell receptor beta chains from one sample, sequenced in a study of blood T cell repertoires in COVID-19. Profiled with immunoSEQ multiplex PCR; TCRdb holds only in-frame clones, not every one. The profile shows about 130,000 clones, 84% of them singletons. Sequencing was done on a sample of peripheral blood. The receptor set was obtained from a human donor in a cohort sampled during active COVID-19.

This clone was recorded only once. V usage is TRBV6-2 or TRBV6-3 and J usage is TRBJ2-7, with 8 bases lining up with TRBD1. CDR3 length: 15 amino acids. Trimming removed 2 bases from V and 2 bases from J; junction bases left unmatched: 5. The germline V gene has CDR1 MNHEY and CDR2 SVGEGT. CDR3 in DNA: TGTGCCAGCAGTTACAGCCGGGACAGGCCCTACGAGCAGTACTTC. Protein: CASSYSRDRPYEQYF.

The CDR3 is CASSSTGVGNTIYF. CDR3 in DNA: TGCGCCAGCAGCTCGACAGGGGTTGGAAACACCATATATTTT. The chain joins TRBV5-1 to TRBJ1-3, with 8 nucleotides matching TRBD1. V was pared by 3 bases and J by 3 bases, with 2 bases of the junction left unmatched. CDR3 length: 14 amino acids. Looked up from germline, CDR1 is SGHRS and CDR2 is YFSETQ.

The rearrangement joins TRBV6-5 to TRBJ2-1; 10 nucleotides line up with TRBD2. From germline, CDR1 is MNHEY and CDR2 SVGAGI. After removal of 8 bases from V and 10 bases from J, the junction contained 8 bases not matched to a gene. This CDR3 has 13 amino acids. CDR3 amino acids: CASLGLAASEQFF. The CDR3 DNA reads TGTGCCAGCCTAGGACTAGCGGCGTCCGAGCAGTTCTTC.

This chain links TRBV2 with TRBJ1-5; perhaps TRBD1 as D (6 bases). V was pared by 4 bases and J by 11 bases, with 18 bases between. Germline V gives CDR1 SNHLY, CDR2 FYNNEI. This CDR3 contains 14 residues. The CDR3 DNA is TGTGCCAGCAGTGTAGGGGACATCCTCTCGACCCAGCATTTT. This gives the protein CASSVGDILSTQHF.

V and J are TRBV4-1 and TRBJ2-7; 9 bases are a match to TRBD2. The CDR3 runs 16 residues. J was trimmed by 3 bases and V by 3 bases; bases with no gene match: 9. The germline V gene encodes CDR1 MGHRA and CDR2 YSYEKL. The CDR3 loop reads CASSQRASGNFYEQYV. Here the CDR3 DNA reads TGCGCCAGCAGCCAGCGGGCTAGCGGGAACTTCTACGAGCAGTACGTC.

DNA for the CDR3: TGTGCCAGCAGGGGCGGGACCTCCTACGAGCAGTACTTC. This encodes CASRGGTSYEQYF. The chain is built from TRBV6-5 and TRBJ2-7; weak D call: TRBD2 (6 bases). CDR3 length: 13 amino acids. V dropped 6 bases and J dropped 0 bases, with 9 bases sitting between them. Germline V lookup: CDR1 MNHEY, CDR2 SVGAGI.

V usage is TRBV10-3 and J usage is TRBJ1-6; TRBD1 agrees at 7 bases. Germline CDR1 ENHRY, CDR2 SYGVKD. V lost 3 bases to trimming and J lost 10 bases; unmatched junction nucleotides: 9. The CDR3 spans 15 residues. The CDR3 coding sequence is TGTGCCATCAGTGACCTGAGGGGGCCCAGGTCACCCCTCCACTTT. It translates to CAISDLRGPRSPLHF.

The chain employs TRBV6-6 and TRBJ2-1, with D unclear. Germline-derived CDR1 and CDR2 are MNHNY and SVGAGI (reference sequence). V was clipped by 8 bases and J by 0 bases, with 11 bases between them. This CDR3 contains 14 residues. In nucleotides, the CDR3 is TGTGCCAGCGGGCAGGTTAGCTCCTACAATGAGCAGTTCTTC. Protein: CASGQVSSYNEQFF.

The V gene is TRBV19, the J gene TRBJ2-7; D possibly corresponds to TRBD2 (5 bases). Germline loops: CDR1 LNHDA, CDR2 SQIVND (reference sequence). The V end was cut by 0 bases, the J end by 3 bases, with 12 bases between. The CDR3 length is 15 residues. The CDR3 loop is CASSIDGSRFYEQYF. CDR3 nucleotide sequence: TGTGCCAGTAGTATAGATGGGAGTAGATTCTACGAGCAGTACTTC.

This chain links TRBV24-1 with TRBJ2-1, with D uncertain. Germline-derived CDR1 and CDR2 are KGHDR and SFDVKD. This CDR3 spans 13 amino acids. Deletions cut 3 bases from V and 6 bases from J, with 8 bases between. CDR3 sequence reads: CATSDPRSNEQFF. CDR3 DNA sequence: TGTGCCACCAGTGATCCCCGTTCCAATGAGCAGTTCTTC.

V usage is TRBV12-3 or TRBV12-4 and J usage is TRBJ1-1; TRBD1 matches at 8 bases. Trimming at V came to 4 bases and at J to 3 bases, leaving 1 base not matched to a gene. The CDR3 covers 13 residues. The CDR3 DNA follows: TGTGCCAGCAGTTCAGGGGGCTACACTGAAGCTTTCTTT. Protein: CASSSGGYTEAFF.

This clone was found a few times. This rearrangement joins TRBV7-7 to TRBJ2-2; D perhaps matches TRBD2 (5 bases). Germline V gene lookup returns CDR1 SSHAT and CDR2 FNYEAQ (reference sequence). V was cut by 1 base and J by 5 bases, with 8 bases left in between. The CDR3 spans 14 residues. CDR3 sequence reads: CASSLERTTGELFF. CDR3 in DNA: TGTGCCAGCAGCTTAGAACGGACTACCGGGGAGCTGTTTTTT.

V usage is TRBV6-2 or TRBV6-3 and J usage is TRBJ1-1; TRBD1 matches 8 bases. This CDR3 contains 15 residues. The J segment lost 4 bases and the V segment lost 5 bases, leaving 9 bases of the junction unmatched. Germline CDR1 MNHEY, CDR2 SVGEGT. Here the CDR3 reads CASSPGGASRTEAFF. The CDR3 DNA is TGTGCCAGCAGTCCAGGGGGCGCGAGTCGCACTGAAGCTTTCTTT.

This chain connects TRBV9 to TRBJ2-1; 8 nucleotides match TRBD2. With 6 bases clipped from V and 6 bases from J, the junction kept 11 bases outside the gene matches. Germline V gene data show CDR1 as SGDLS and CDR2 as YYNGEE. The CDR3 consists of 15 residues. CDR3 sequence: CASNLGGLGVNEQFF. The DNA for the CDR3 is TGTGCCAGCAATCTCGGGGGACTAGGGGTCAATGAGCAGTTCTTC.

The chain uses TRBV28 and TRBJ1-1; D not resolved. The germline V and J ends were trimmed by 7 bases and 5 bases, with 14 bases remaining between them. The CDR3 contains 13 residues. Germline CDR1 reads MDHEN; CDR2 reads SYDVKM. As DNA, the CDR3 is TGTGCCAGCACCCTCATGAGCCGAACTGAAGCTTTCTTT. It is translated as CASTLMSRTEAFF.

This clone occurred once. This chain links TRBV6-5 with TRBJ1-2; no clear D gene. CDR3 size: 13 residues. V was shortened by 2 bases and J by 5 bases, with 9 bases between the two germline ends. Germline V CDR1 and CDR2: MNHEY, SVGAGI. In nucleotides, the CDR3 is TGTGCCAGCAGTTACGGGCACCGATATGGCTACACCTTC. Protein product: CASSYGHRYGYTF.

The chain has TRBV7-2 and TRBJ1-2; D unresolved. The V and J ends lost 3 bases and 4 bases respectively, with 12 bases between them. This CDR3 comprises 14 residues. Germline V gives CDR1 SGHTA, CDR2 FQGNSA. The CDR3 loop is CASSLTSSLYGYTF. CDR3 nucleotide sequence: TGTGCCAGCAGCTTGACATCCTCCCTCTATGGCTACACCTTC.

This clone was seen more than once but under ten times. The V call is TRBV18, the J call TRBJ1-2, with D perhaps TRBD1 (6 bases). The CDR3 totals 16 residues. V lost 2 bases and J 0 bases, leaving 13 bases between the germline ends. CDR1 is KGHSH, CDR2 LQKENI, per germline. CDR3 coding DNA: TGTGCCAGCTCACCAGCAGGGGATTCTCCTAACTATGGCTACACCTTC. Its translation: CASSPAGDSPNYGYTF.

This chain joins TRBV5-4 and TRBJ1-1, with D maybe TRBD1 (6 bases). The CDR3 is made up of 14 amino acids. Germline CDR1 SGHNT, CDR2 YYREEE (reference sequence). The V and J ends lost 8 bases and 0 bases respectively, with 14 bases between them. The CDR3 loop reads CASNREDMNTEAFF. The CDR3 DNA reads TGTGCCAGTAACAGGGAAGACATGAACACTGAAGCTTTCTTT. The complete variable domain, with remaining parts taken from reference TRBV5-4 and TRBJ1-1, reads ETGVTQSPTHLIKTRGQQVTLRCSSQSGHNTVSWYQQALGQGPQFIFQYYREEENGRGNFPPRFSGLQFPNYSSELNVNALELDDSALYLCASNREDMNTEAFFGQGTRLTVV.

The chain employs TRBV4-3 and TRBJ1-6; D is possibly TRBD1 (6 bases). The CDR3 is 15 residues long. The V gene's germline CDR1 is LGHNA and CDR2 YSLEER. Trimming shortened V by 0 bases and J by 5 bases, and 8 bases separated the two germline ends. The CDR3 DNA reads as TGCGCCAGCAGCCAAGACTGGACAGATAATTCACCCCTCCACTTT. This sequence encodes CASSQDWTDNSPLHF.

The chain recombines TRBV11-2 with TRBJ1-2; the D gene is possibly TRBD1 (6 bases). This CDR3 is 14 amino acids long. V was shortened by 1 base and J by 6 bases, with 12 bases between the two germline ends. Per germline, CDR1 SGHAT and CDR2 FQNNGV. This CDR3 reads CASSLGPTGNGYTF. The CDR3 nucleotides read TGTGCCAGCAGCTTAGGGCCCACAGGGAATGGCTACACCTTC.